This TCR beta chain was sequenced for a study of blood T cell dynamics during melanoma immunotherapy. Profiled with immunoSEQ multiplex PCR; TCRdb holds only in-frame clones, not every one. Here the sample spans about 12,000 clones, roughly 90% being singletons. This sample's time point: week 3, after first cycle of checkpoint inhibitor. Disease control meant complete response, partial response or stable disease at 12 weeks. The receptor comes from a human donor with melanoma. The sample in question was blood, obtained from a patient treated with checkpoint blockade.

CDR3 sequence (DNA): TGTGCCAGCAGCTTAAAACAGCCCTATGGCTACACCTTC. As protein: CASSLKQPYGYTF. The gene calls are TRBV7-2 and TRBJ1-2, with D uncertain. The CDR3 loop spans 13 amino acids. Germline V gives CDR1 SGHTA, CDR2 FQGNSA. The V and J ends lost 2 bases and 4 bases respectively, with 8 bases between them.